This T cell receptor (beta chain) emerged from a study of T cells in tuberculosis. Turning to the study itself: T cells were selected with CD1B tetramers loaded with glucose monomycolate. In South Africa, adults with active tuberculosis were compared with IGRA-negative and latently infected IGRA-positive adolescents.

TCRdb's table, derived via immunoSEQ multiplex PCR, lists solely in-frame clones and lacks some. The profile shows tens of thousands of clones, 90% to 95% of them singletons. V lost 0 bases and J lost 9; bases outside the gene matches: 3. The germline CDR1 and CDR2 sequences are SGHAT and FQNNGV. CDR3 size: 14 residues. Study-level results: Shorter CDR3-alpha in active tuberculosis partly drove smaller distances.

To note about this clone: What it recognizes is unknown.

The genes are TRBV11-2 and TRBJ2-1; 9 bases align to TRBD1. Sequencing used PBMCs. The receptor comes from a donor aged 10-29 years with latent tuberculosis or without tuberculosis infection. Some clones in this sample may be carry-over from other donors' samples. The CDR3 loop reads CASSLDLGQGEQFF. As DNA, the CDR3 is TGTGCCAGCAGCTTAGACCTGGGACAGGGTGAGCAGTTCTTC. Complete variable domain (other parts from reference TRBV11-2 and TRBJ2-1): EAGVAQSPRYKIIEKRQSVAFWCNPISGHATLYWYQQILGQGPKLLIQFQNNGVVDDSQLPKDRFSAERLKGVDSTLKIQPAKLEDSAVYLCASSLDLGQGEQFFGPGTRLTVL.